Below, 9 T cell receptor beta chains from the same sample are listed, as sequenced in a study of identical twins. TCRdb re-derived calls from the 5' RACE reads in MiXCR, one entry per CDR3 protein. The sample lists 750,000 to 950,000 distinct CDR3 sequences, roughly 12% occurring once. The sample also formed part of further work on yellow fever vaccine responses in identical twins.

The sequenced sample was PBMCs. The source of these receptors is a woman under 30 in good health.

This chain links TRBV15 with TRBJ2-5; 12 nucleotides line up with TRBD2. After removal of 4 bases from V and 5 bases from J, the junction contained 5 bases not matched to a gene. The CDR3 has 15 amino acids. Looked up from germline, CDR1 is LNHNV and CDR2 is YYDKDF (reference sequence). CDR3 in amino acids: CATSIRLAGAETQYF. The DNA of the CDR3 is TGTGCCACCAGCATAAGACTAGCGGGAGCGGAGACCCAGTACTTC.

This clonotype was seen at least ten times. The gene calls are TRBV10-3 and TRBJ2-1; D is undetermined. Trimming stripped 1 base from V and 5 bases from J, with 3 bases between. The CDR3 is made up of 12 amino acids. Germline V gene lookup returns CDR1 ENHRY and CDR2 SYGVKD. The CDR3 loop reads CAISELDNEQFF. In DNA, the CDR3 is TGTGCCATCAGTGAGTTGGACAATGAGCAGTTCTTC.

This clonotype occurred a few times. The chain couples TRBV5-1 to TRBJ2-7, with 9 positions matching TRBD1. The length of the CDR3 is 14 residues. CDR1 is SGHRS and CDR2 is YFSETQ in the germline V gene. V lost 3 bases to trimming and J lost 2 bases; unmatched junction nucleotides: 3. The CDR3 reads CASSWGQGAYEQYF. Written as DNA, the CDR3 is TGCGCCAGCAGCTGGGGACAGGGTGCCTACGAGCAGTACTTC.

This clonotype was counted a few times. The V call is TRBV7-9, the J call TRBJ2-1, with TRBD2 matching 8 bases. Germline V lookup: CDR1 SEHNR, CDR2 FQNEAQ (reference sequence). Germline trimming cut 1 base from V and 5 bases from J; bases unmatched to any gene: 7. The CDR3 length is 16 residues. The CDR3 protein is CASSLERGRLNNEQFF. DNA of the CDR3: TGTGCCAGCAGCTTAGAGCGCGGGAGGTTGAACAATGAGCAGTTCTTC.

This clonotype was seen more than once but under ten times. The CDR3 nucleotides are TGCAGTGCTAGAGGCAGGGGCGCGACGAACACTGAAGCTTTCTTT. It encodes CSARGRGATNTEAFF. The V gene is TRBV20-1, the J gene TRBJ1-1; possibly TRBD1 for D (6 bases). V was cut by 1 base and J by 1 base, with 13 bases left in between. The CDR3 is made up of 15 amino acids. Germline V gives CDR1 DFQATT, CDR2 SNEGSKA (reference sequence).

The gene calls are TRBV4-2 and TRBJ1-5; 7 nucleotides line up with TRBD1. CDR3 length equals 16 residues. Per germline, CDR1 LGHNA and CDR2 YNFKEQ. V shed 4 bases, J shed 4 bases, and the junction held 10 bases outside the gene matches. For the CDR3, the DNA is TGTGCCAGCAGCCCCAACGTAGGGACAGAGAATCAGCCCCAGCATTTT. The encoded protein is CASSPNVGTENQPQHF.

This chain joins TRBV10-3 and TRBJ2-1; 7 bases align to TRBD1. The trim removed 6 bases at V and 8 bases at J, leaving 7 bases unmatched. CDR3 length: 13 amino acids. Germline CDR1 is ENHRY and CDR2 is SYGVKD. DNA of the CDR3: TGTGCCATCAGAGCAGGGGGTAAGGATGAGCAGTTCTTC. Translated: CAIRAGGKDEQFF.

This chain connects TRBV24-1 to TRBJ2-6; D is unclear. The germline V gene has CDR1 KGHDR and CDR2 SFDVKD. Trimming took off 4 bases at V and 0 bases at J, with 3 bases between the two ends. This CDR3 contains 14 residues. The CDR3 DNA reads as TGTGCCACCAGTGACAGCTCTGGGGCCAACGTCCTGACTTTC. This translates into CATSDSSGANVLTF.

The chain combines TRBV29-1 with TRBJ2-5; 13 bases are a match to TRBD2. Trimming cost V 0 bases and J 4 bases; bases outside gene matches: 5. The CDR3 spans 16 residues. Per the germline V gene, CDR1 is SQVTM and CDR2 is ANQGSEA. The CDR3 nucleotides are TGCAGCGTTGAAGACTTACTAGCGGGAGGGCGAGAGACCCAGTACTTC. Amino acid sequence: CSVEDLLAGGRETQYF.